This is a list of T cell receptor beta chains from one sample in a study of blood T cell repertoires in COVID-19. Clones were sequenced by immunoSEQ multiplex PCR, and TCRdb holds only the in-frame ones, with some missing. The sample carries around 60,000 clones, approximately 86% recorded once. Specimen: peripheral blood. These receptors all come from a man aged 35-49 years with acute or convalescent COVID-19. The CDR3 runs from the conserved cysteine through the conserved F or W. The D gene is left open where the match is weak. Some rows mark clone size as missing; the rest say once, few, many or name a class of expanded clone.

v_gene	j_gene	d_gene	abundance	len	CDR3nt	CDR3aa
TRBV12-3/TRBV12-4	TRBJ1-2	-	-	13	TGTGCCAGCGCACGACAGTTAACCTATGGCTACACCTTC	CASARQLTYGYTF
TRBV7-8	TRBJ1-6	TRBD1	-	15	TGTGCCAGCAGCTCCGGGACAGGAGAGGTTTCACCCCTCCACTTT	CASSSGTGEVSPLHF
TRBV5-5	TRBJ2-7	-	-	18	TGTGCCAGCAGCTTGAAACAGGATACTTTTACCCAATACTACGAGCAGTACTTC	CASSLKQDTFTQYYEQYF
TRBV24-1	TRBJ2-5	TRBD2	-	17	TGTGCCACCAGTGATTTGGGTAGCGGGGGGTCTAAAGAGACCCAGTACTTC	CATSDLGSGGSKETQYF
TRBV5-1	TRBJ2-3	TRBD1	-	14	TGCGCCAGCAGCCCGGACAGGGGGTCGGATACGCAGTATTTT	CASSPDRGSDTQYF
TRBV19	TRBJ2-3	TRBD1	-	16	TGTGCCAGTAATTCCCCGGGGAAGGGGGCAACAGATACGCAGTATTTT	CASNSPGKGATDTQYF
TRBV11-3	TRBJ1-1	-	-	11	TGTGCCAGCAGCCTATACACTGAAGCTTTCTTT	CASSLYTEAFF
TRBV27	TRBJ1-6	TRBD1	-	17	TGTGCCAGCAGTTTATCGGGAGGAGGGGGCCTTGATTCACCCCTCCACTTT	CASSLSGGGGLDSPLHF
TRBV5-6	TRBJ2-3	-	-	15	TGTGCCAGCAGCTTGGACCAGGGTAGCACAGATACGCAGTATTTT	CASSLDQGSTDTQYF
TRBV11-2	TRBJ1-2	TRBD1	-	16	TGTGCCAGCAGAGCAGGGGGGCAAGGGGGGAATGGTGGCTACACCTTC	CASRAGGQGGNGGYTF
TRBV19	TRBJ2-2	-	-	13	TGTGCCAGTACCCTAAGGGGGACCGGGGAGCTGTTTTTT	CASTLRGTGELFF
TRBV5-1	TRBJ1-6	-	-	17	TGCGCCAGCAGCTTGAATCAGGGGAGCTCCTATAATTCACCCCTCCACTTT	CASSLNQGSSYNSPLHF
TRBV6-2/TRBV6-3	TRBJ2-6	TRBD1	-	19	TGTGCCAGCAGTTACGCTACGGACAGGGGACCGATGGGGGCCAACGTCCTGACTTTC	CASSYATDRGPMGANVLTF
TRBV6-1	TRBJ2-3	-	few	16	TGTGCCAGCAGTGAAAACTTCCTGGGGGCCACAGATACGCAGTATTTT	CASSENFLGATDTQYF
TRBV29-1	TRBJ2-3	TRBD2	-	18	TGCAGCGTTGAAGGGACACTAGCGGGGGTTACCAGCACAGATACGCAGTATTTT	CSVEGTLAGVTSTDTQYF
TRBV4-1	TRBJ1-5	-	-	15	TGCGCCAGCAGCCAAGAGGCGGAGTCCAATCAGCCCCAGCATTTT	CASSQEAESNQPQHF
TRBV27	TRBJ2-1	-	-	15	TGTGCCAGCAGTACTAGCCTTAGCTCCTACAATGAGCAGTTCTTC	CASSTSLSSYNEQFF
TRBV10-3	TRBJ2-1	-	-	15	TGTGCCATCAGTGAGGTTCAGGGCGTCGGAAATGAGCAGTTCTTC	CAISEVQGVGNEQFF